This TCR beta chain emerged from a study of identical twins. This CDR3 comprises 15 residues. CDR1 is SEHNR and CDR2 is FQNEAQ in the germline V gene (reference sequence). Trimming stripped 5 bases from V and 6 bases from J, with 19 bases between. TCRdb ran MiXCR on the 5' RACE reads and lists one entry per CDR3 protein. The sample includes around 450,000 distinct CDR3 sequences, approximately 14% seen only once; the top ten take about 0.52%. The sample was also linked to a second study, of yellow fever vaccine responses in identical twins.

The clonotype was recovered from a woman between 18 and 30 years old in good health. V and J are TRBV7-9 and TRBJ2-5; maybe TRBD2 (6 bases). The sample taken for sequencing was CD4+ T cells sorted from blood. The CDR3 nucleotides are TGTGCCAGCAGCGCCGGGGGTGGCCAAGGAAAGACCCAGTACTTC. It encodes CASSAGGGQGKTQYF.